This T cell receptor beta chain was sequenced during a study of T cell responses to AZD1222 COVID-19 vaccine. Study conclusions and caveats: Spike-specific TCR breadth and depth went up after people got two AZD1222 doses. Repertoires in all cases were sampled only once the peak T cell response had passed. Clonal diversity may have been underestimated, and the donors were mostly white British, with more females than males. Just 5 or 6 AZD1222 recipients tested seropositive at baseline.

Of note for this clone: The antigen is not known.

The table came from immunoSEQ multiplex PCR; TCRdb's copy has only in-frame clones and leaves some out. The sample carries about 150,000 clones, approximately 86% recorded once. This receptor was identified in an adult who had recovered from COVID-19. The sample consisted of peripheral blood, taken after recovery from COVID-19.

The CDR3 spells CASSAGQGNSPLHF. For the CDR3, the DNA is TGCGCCAGCAGTGCGGGGCAGGGAAATTCACCCCTCCACTTT. V is TRBV4-3 and J is TRBJ1-6, with a weak D call TRBD1 (5 bases). The CDR3 has 14 residues. The germline gives CDR1 LGHNA, CDR2 YSLEER. Trimming left V 6 bases short and J 7 bases short, with 13 bases between.